By sample share, the clone carrying this TCR beta chain is medium-sized (0.01 to 0.1%). No antigen is known for it. These data belong to a study of circulating CD8 cells and anti-PD-1 response in melanoma. Study as a whole: Response groups: complete/partial responders versus stable/progressive non-responders. Overall study results and limits: At M1, fewer than 7% of TRB clonotypes appeared in multiple subsets.

Sorting of live CD3+CD8+TCRalphabeta+ cells by PD-1 and/or TIGIT gave four subsets. TCR libraries were prepared from approximately 15 ng of total RNA with the QIAseq Immune Repertoire TCR panel. TCRdb passed the reads through MiXCR, listing each CDR3 protein once. The repertoire holds fewer than 600 distinct CDR3 sequences, with about 8% as singletons. This TCR derives from a human donor with melanoma. Sequencing used CD8+ T cells from PBMCs, obtained at baseline or after one month of anti-PD-1 therapy (not recorded which).

CDR3 loop: CASTQWRVQETQYF. CDR3 nucleotide sequence: TGTGCCAGCACGCAATGGCGAGTCCAAGAGACCCAGTACTTC. V and J are TRBV5-5 and TRBJ2-5; no firm D call. The CDR3 covers 14 residues. Germline lookup yields CDR1 SGHKS and CDR2 YYEKEE (reference sequence). The V gene lost 6 bases and the J gene lost 1 base, with 13 bases spanning the gap.